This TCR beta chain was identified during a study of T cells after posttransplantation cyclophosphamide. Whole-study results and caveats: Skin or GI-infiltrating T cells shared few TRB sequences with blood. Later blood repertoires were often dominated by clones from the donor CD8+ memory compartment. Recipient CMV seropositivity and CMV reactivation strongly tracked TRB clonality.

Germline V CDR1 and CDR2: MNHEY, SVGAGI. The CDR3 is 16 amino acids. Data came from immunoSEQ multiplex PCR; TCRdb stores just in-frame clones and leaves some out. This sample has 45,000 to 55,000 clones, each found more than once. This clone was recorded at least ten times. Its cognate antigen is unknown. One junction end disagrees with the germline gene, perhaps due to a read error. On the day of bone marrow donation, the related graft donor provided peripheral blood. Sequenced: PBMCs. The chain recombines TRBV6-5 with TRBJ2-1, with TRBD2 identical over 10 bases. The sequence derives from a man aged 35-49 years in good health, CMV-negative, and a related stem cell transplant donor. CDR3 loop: CASSSPGLAAHKEQFF. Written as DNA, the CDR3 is TGTGCCAGCAGTTCCCCCGGACTAGCGGCCCACAAGGAGCAGTTCTTC.